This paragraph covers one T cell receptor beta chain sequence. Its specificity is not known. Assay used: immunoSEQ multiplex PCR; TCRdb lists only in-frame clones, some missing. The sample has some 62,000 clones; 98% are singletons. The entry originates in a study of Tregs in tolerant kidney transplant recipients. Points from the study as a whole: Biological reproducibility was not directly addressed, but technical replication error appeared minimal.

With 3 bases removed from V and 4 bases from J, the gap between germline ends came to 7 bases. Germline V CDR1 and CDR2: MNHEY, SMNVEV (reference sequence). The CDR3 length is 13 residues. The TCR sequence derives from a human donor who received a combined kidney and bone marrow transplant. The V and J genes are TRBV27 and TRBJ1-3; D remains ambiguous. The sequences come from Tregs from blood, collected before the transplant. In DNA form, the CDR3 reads TGTGCCAGCAGTTTCCGAGCAGGAAACACCATATATTTT. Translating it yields CASSFRAGNTIYF.